These 27 T cell receptor beta chains came from one sample sequenced in a study of blood T cells in healthy people across ages. It was with a sample-barcoded 5' primer and a J-beta primer mix that a second PCR of about 7 to 12 cycles was run. A single record per CDR3 protein comes from TCRdb applying MiXCR to the 5' RACE reads. The sample shows about 780,000 distinct CDR3 sequences, 46% of them seen only once. The specimen sequenced was blood. These receptors were obtained from an elderly man in good health.

Only one count was recorded for this clonotype. The chain employs TRBV3-1 and TRBJ1-2; 8 bases line up with TRBD1. Unmatched junction bases numbered 11, after V lost 4 bases and J lost 13 bases. Germline-derived CDR1 and CDR2 are LGHDT and YNNKEL (reference sequence). The CDR3 sequence is 13 residues long. The CDR3 is CASSREDRDAPTF. CDR3 in DNA: TGTGCCAGCAGCCGTGAGGACAGGGATGCCCCCACCTTC. The whole variable domain, filled in from reference TRBV3-1 and TRBJ1-2, reads DTAVSQTPKYLVTQMGNDKSIKCEQNLGHDTMYWYKQDSKKFLKIMFSYNNKELIINETVPNRFSPKSPDKAHLNLHINSLELGDSAVYFCASSREDRDAPTFGSGTRLTVV.

As to this clonotype: Compared with germline, one end of the junction differs, possibly owing to a read error. V is TRBV4-3 and J is TRBJ2-1, with 8 bases lining up with TRBD2. CDR3 length: 15 residues. Looked up from germline, CDR1 is LGHNA and CDR2 is YSLEER. The CDR3 DNA sequence: TGCGCCAGCAGCCAATTCTCCGGGACTAGTGCTGAGCGGTTCTTC. Translation gives CASSQFSGTSAERFF.

The chain has TRBV19 and TRBJ2-7; TRBD2 matches at 13 bases. The CDR3 extends over 15 amino acids. CDR1 LNHDA and CDR2 SQIVND come from the germline V gene (reference sequence). The junction had 4 bases not matched to a gene; V was cut back by 6 bases and J by 2 bases. CDR3 coding DNA: TGTGCCAGTAGCACCGGGACTAGCGGGACCTACGAGCAGTACTTC. This gives the protein CASSTGTSGTYEQYF.

A note on this clonotype: One junction end disagrees with the germline gene, perhaps due to a read error. The rearrangement joins TRBV12-3 or TRBV12-4 to TRBJ2-7; D is perhaps TRBD1 (6 bases). This CDR3 has 14 amino acids. The chain's CDR3 is CASSAHRDGGEQHF. For the CDR3, the DNA is TGTGCCAGCAGTGCCCACAGGGATGGGGGCGAGCAGCACTTC.

This clonotype is medium-sized in the sample. An end of the junction differs from the germline gene, which may be a read error. The J gene is TRBJ2-7, the V gene TRBV4-3; 7 bases align to TRBD1. This CDR3 is 15 amino acids long. Looked up from germline, CDR1 is LGHNA and CDR2 is YSLEER. CDR3 residues: CASSQDRDSSDEQYF. The CDR3 nucleotides read TGCGCCAGCAGCCAAGACCGGGACAGCTCCGACGAGCAGTACTTC.

The chain uses TRBV28 and TRBJ2-3, with 11 bases fitting TRBD2. Germline-derived CDR1 and CDR2 are MDHEN and SYDVKM. CDR3 length equals 19 residues. Losses at the gene ends were 5 bases for V and 2 bases for J; bases not matched to a gene: 15. CDR3 DNA sequence: TGTGCCAGCAGTACCCTTGTCCCCTTACTAGCGGGAGTCACAGATACGCAGTATTTT. The encoded protein is CASSTLVPLLAGVTDTQYF. Drawing the rest from reference TRBV28 and TRBJ2-3, the complete variable domain is DVKVTQSSRYLVKRTGEKVFLECVQDMDHENMFWYRQDPGLGLRLIYFSYDVKMKEKGDIPEGYSVSREKKERFSLILESASTNQTSMYLCASSTLVPLLAGVTDTQYFGPGTRLTVL.

A remark on this clonotype: This may come from a read error, since a much larger clone is one base off. The J gene is TRBJ2-3, the V gene TRBV7-2; D remains ambiguous. This CDR3 is built from 14 residues. Germline V gene lookup returns CDR1 SGHTA and CDR2 FQGNSA. The CDR3 DNA sequence: TGTGCCGGCAGCTTATCTGACGACACAGATACGCAGTATTTT. It translates to CAGSLSDDTDTQYF.

The rearrangement joins TRBV20-1 to TRBJ2-7; D unresolved. Germline V gives CDR1 DFQATT, CDR2 SNEGSKA (reference sequence). CDR3 size: 12 residues. V was shortened by 6 bases and J by 2 bases, with 11 bases between the two germline ends. CDR3 residues: CSAVTTPYEQYF. The CDR3 region has the DNA TGCAGTGCCGTGACGACGCCCTACGAGCAGTACTTC.

This clonotype turned up a few times. The gene calls are TRBV28 and TRBJ1-5, with 7 nucleotides matching TRBD1. The CDR3 is made up of 14 amino acids. V was pared by 5 bases and J by 3 bases, with 4 bases of the junction left unmatched. Germline CDR1 MDHEN, CDR2 SYDVKM. The CDR3 sequence is CASSPGQLNQPQHF. In DNA, the CDR3 is TGTGCCAGCAGTCCGGGACAGCTCAATCAGCCCCAGCATTTT.

With regard to this clonotype: A clone one base away is much larger, so this may be a read error. The chain combines TRBV12-3 or TRBV12-4 with TRBJ2-5; D uncertain. The CDR3 totals 13 residues. The V end was cut by 7 bases, the J end by 4 bases, with 13 bases between. CDR3 protein: CASKGSGRETQYF. Written as DNA, the CDR3 is TGTGCCAGCAAAGGATCCGGGCGAGAGACCCAGTACTTC.

This clonotype was counted many times. J is TRBJ1-2 and V is TRBV10-3, with 7 bases aligning to TRBD1. Germline loops: CDR1 ENHRY, CDR2 SYGVKD. The CDR3 length is 16 residues. Trimming at V came to 4 bases and at J to 6 bases, leaving 14 bases not matched to a gene. The CDR3 region is CAISGFGNRGADGYTF. In nucleotides, the CDR3 is TGTGCCATCAGTGGCTTTGGGAACAGGGGAGCGGATGGCTACACCTTC.

This clonotype was observed many times. CDR3 residues: CASSRQGDVSYNEQFF. The CDR3 DNA follows: TGCGCCAGCAGCAGACAGGGCGATGTCTCCTACAATGAGCAGTTCTTC. The J gene is TRBJ2-1, the V gene TRBV5-1; 7 bases are shared with TRBD1. V shed 4 bases and J 0 bases; nucleotides not matched to a gene: 7. CDR3 length: 16 residues. In germline, CDR1 is SGHRS, CDR2 YFSETQ.

The gene calls are TRBV2 and TRBJ2-1; 15 bases agree with TRBD2. The trim removed 9 bases at V and 9 bases at J, leaving 6 bases unmatched. Germline V gene lookup returns CDR1 SNHLY and CDR2 FYNNEI. The CDR3 runs to 14 residues. CDR3: CARQGLAGGSEQFF. Written as DNA, the CDR3 is TGTGCCAGACAGGGACTAGCGGGAGGCTCTGAGCAGTTCTTC. The full variable domain, with the rest looked up from reference TRBV2 and TRBJ2-1, is EPEVTQTPSHQVTQMGQEVILRCVPISNHLYFYWYRQILGQKVEFLVSFYNNEISEKSEIFDDQFSVERPDGSNFTLKIRSTKLEDSAMYFCARQGLAGGSEQFFGPGTRLTVL.

The chain couples TRBV12-3 or TRBV12-4 to TRBJ1-1; D might be TRBD1 (6 bases). The CDR3 is 14 residues long. V was pared by 3 bases and J by 5 bases, with 13 bases between. The CDR3 bases are TGTGCCAGCAGTTTTCGAGGGGGGCAAACTGAAGCTTTCTTT. Its translation is CASSFRGGQTEAFF.

The DNA for the CDR3 is TGCGCCAGCAGCGCACACTCCGGGACTCCGTTCACCGAGCAGTACTTC. This codes for CASSAHSGTPFTEQYF. The rearrangement joins TRBV5-1 to TRBJ2-7; D might be TRBD2 (6 bases). There are 16 residues in the CDR3. Germline-derived CDR1 and CDR2 are SGHRS and YFSETQ. Trimming cost V 4 bases and J 6 bases, with 23 bases left between them. Supplemented by reference TRBV5-1 and TRBJ2-7, the full variable domain reads KAGVTQTPRYLIKTRGQQVTLSCSPISGHRSVSWYQQTPGQGLQFLFEYFSETQRNKGNFPGRFSGRQFSNSRSEMNVSTLELGDSALYLCASSAHSGTPFTEQYFGPGTRLTVT.

The J gene is TRBJ2-5, the V gene TRBV7-2; a weak D match, TRBD2 (6 bases). The CDR3 is 14 residues long. The ends were cut back, 4 bases at V and 5 bases at J, with 14 bases in the middle. Germline V gene lookup returns CDR1 SGHTA and CDR2 FQGNSA. CDR3 bases: TGTGCCAGCAGCTCCCGACTAGGTGGTGAGACCCAGTACTTC. Encoded protein: CASSSRLGGETQYF. The complete variable domain, with remaining parts taken from reference TRBV7-2 and TRBJ2-5, reads GAGVSQSPSNKVTEKGKDVELRCDPISGHTALYWYRQSLGQGLEFLIYFQGNSAPDKSGLPSDRFSAERTGGSVSTLTIQRTQQEDSAVYLCASSSRLGGETQYFGPGTRLLVL.

V and J are TRBV5-5 and TRBJ2-2; no definite D call. Between the trimmed V and J ends, which lost 0 bases and 2 bases, there was a span of 11 bases. From germline, CDR1 is SGHKS and CDR2 YYEKEE (reference sequence). The CDR3 is 16 residues long. The CDR3 is CASSLGFSLNTGELFF. In nucleotides, the CDR3 is TGTGCCAGCAGCTTGGGCTTCTCCCTAAACACCGGGGAGCTGTTTTTT.

This chain connects TRBV27 to TRBJ2-4; D not certain. The length of the CDR3 is 15 residues. Trimming removed 0 bases from V and 3 bases from J, with 9 bases in between. Germline values: CDR1 MNHEY, CDR2 SMNVEV (reference sequence). CDR3 coding DNA: TGTGCCAGCAGTTTATCGCAGTACGGCAAAAACATTCAGTACTTC. Its protein is CASSLSQYGKNIQYF.

This clonotype appeared once. The chain uses TRBV29-1 and TRBJ2-5; TRBD1 aligns across 8 bases. Germline V gives CDR1 SQVTM, CDR2 ANQGSEA. This CDR3 region has 16 residues. J was trimmed by 11 bases and V by 7 bases; bases with no gene match: 24. CDR3 in amino acids: CSAMTRTGSPSREQYF. The CDR3 nucleotides are TGCAGCGCCATGACCAGGACAGGGTCCCCTTCAAGGGAGCAGTACTTC.

This clonotype showed up just a few times. The rearrangement links TRBV29-1 to TRBJ2-7, with D hard to call. The V gene's germline CDR1 is SQVTM and CDR2 ANQGSEA. V lost 4 bases, J lost 0 bases, and 19 bases lay in between. CDR3 length: 16 amino acids. The CDR3 here is CSVVNPVPKSSYEQYF. CDR3 in DNA: TGCAGCGTTGTAAACCCGGTTCCTAAAAGCTCCTACGAGCAGTACTTC.

The chain joins TRBV5-5 to TRBJ2-3, with D perhaps matching TRBD1 (5 bases). With 5 bases removed from V and 1 base from J, the gap between germline ends came to 11 bases. This CDR3 has 14 amino acids. Germline CDR1 reads SGHKS; CDR2 reads YYEKEE (reference sequence). The CDR3: CASRDTAGTDTQYF. The CDR3 nucleotides are TGTGCCAGCAGGGACACCGCCGGCACAGATACGCAGTATTTT.

This chain uses TRBV20-1 with TRBJ2-3; 11 nucleotides match TRBD2. In germline, CDR1 is DFQATT, CDR2 SNEGSKA (reference sequence). CDR3 size: 18 residues. V was clipped by 2 bases and J by 1 base; unmatched bases: 11. CDR3 amino acids: CSARLPGLAAYRTDTQYF. CDR3 DNA sequence: TGCAGTGCTAGACTTCCGGGACTAGCGGCTTATCGCACAGATACGCAGTATTTT.

This clonotype turned up a few times. V usage is TRBV9 and J usage is TRBJ2-3, with D uncertain. This CDR3 has 14 residues. Germline assignment: CDR1 SGDLS and CDR2 YYNGEE. The V end lost 0 bases, the J end lost 7 bases, and 12 bases lay between the germline ends. For the CDR3, the DNA is TGTGCCAGCAGCGTAGGAGGCGAAGGGTATACGCAGTATTTT. Residues: CASSVGGEGYTQYF.

This chain uses TRBV20-1 with TRBJ2-1, with TRBD2 matching 8 bases. V gave up 0 bases and J gave up 3 bases; unmatched junction bases: 7. Germline lookup yields CDR1 DFQATT and CDR2 SNEGSKA (reference sequence). The CDR3 has 16 amino acids. The CDR3 sequence: CSAREGRGGIYNEQFF. CDR3 in DNA: TGCAGTGCTAGAGAAGGTCGCGGGGGGATCTACAATGAGCAGTTCTTC.

This clonotype was detected only a few times. This chain links TRBV20-1 with TRBJ2-1; 8 bases are a match to TRBD2. Germline V gene lookup returns CDR1 DFQATT and CDR2 SNEGSKA (reference sequence). V lost 5 bases to trimming and J lost 8 bases; unmatched junction nucleotides: 8. This CDR3 spans 13 amino acids. The CDR3 reads CSAWSGSRDEQFF. In DNA, the CDR3 is TGCAGTGCTTGGAGCGGGAGTAGAGATGAGCAGTTCTTC.

This chain links TRBV24-1 with TRBJ1-2, with 8 bases that match TRBD1. In germline, CDR1 is KGHDR, CDR2 SFDVKD. Trimming took 4 bases from V and 5 from J; bases not matched to a gene: 5. The CDR3 is made up of 14 amino acids. The CDR3 DNA reads TGTGCCACCAGTGAGGACAGGGATTCGTATGGCTACACCTTC. Residues: CATSEDRDSYGYTF.

This clonotype was counted ten times or more. This sequence joins TRBV28 and TRBJ2-7; 12 positions agree with TRBD2. The ends lost 5 bases at V and 3 bases at J; junction bases unmatched: 5. The CDR3 has 15 amino acids. Germline CDR1 is MDHEN and CDR2 is SYDVKM. DNA of the CDR3: TGTGCCAGCAGTCTACTAGCGGGAGGTAGCTACGAGCAGTACTTC. It is translated as CASSLLAGGSYEQYF. The entire variable domain, with the rest obtained from reference TRBV28 and TRBJ2-7, is as follows: DVKVTQSSRYLVKRTGEKVFLECVQDMDHENMFWYRQDPGLGLRLIYFSYDVKMKEKGDIPEGYSVSREKKERFSLILESASTNQTSMYLCASSLLAGGSYEQYFGPGTRLTVT.